This is a list of T cell receptor beta chains from one sample in a study of post-analysis software for immune sequencing data. TCRdb reanalysed the PCR reads using MiXCR and keeps one entry per CDR3 protein. The data hold 650,000 to 900,000 distinct CDR3 sequences, with about 45% observed a single time. Material: blood. Receptors originate from a girl aged 5 to 17 with multiple sclerosis. Each CDR3 is given with its conserved first and last residue. Each record gives: D gene, clone size, J gene, V gene, CDR3 protein, CDR3 DNA. The D gene is left open where the match is weak. Only part of the rows carry a size: once, few, many, or a class if the clone is expanded.

>TRBD2|few|TRBJ2-7|TRBV27
CASSLSLAGGTYEQYF
TGTGCCAGCAGTTTATCGCTAGCGGGAGGGACCTACGAGCAGTACTTC
>-|-|TRBJ2-4|TRBV4-1
CASSQDFGLVEQYF
TGCGCCAGCAGCCAAGATTTCGGGCTCGTGGAGCAGTACTTC
>TRBD1|-|TRBJ2-7|TRBV20-1
CSARDLGGQGAYEQYF
TGCAGTGCTAGAGACCTAGGGGGACAGGGGGCCTACGAGCAGTACTTC
>TRBD1|-|TRBJ2-1|TRBV9
CASSVVTGGNEQFF
TGTGCCAGCAGCGTAGTCACAGGGGGCAATGAGCAGTTCTTC
>-|few|TRBJ1-1|TRBV9
CASSVGADIETTEAFF
TGTGCCAGCAGCGTTGGGGCGGACATAGAGACCACTGAAGCTTTCTTT
>-|-|TRBJ2-3|TRBV2
CASTASGTDTQYF
TGTGCCAGCACCGCTAGCGGCACAGATACGCAGTATTTT
>-|-|TRBJ2-7|TRBV9
CASSVGSRSSYEQYF
TGTGCCAGCAGCGTAGGATCGCGGAGCTCCTACGAGCAGTACTTC
>TRBD1|-|TRBJ1-1|TRBV25-1
CASSVIDSDRGTEAFF
TGTGCCAGCAGTGTAATAGACTCGGACAGGGGGACTGAAGCTTTCTTT
>-|-|TRBJ2-1|TRBV12-5
CASGLLDGHEQFF
TGTGCTAGTGGTTTACTTGACGGCCATGAGCAGTTCTTC
>-|few|TRBJ2-7|TRBV25-1
CASRSSRAYEQYF
TGTGCCAGCAGATCGAGCCGAGCCTACGAGCAGTACTTC
>-|-|TRBJ2-1|TRBV10-3
CAISEDGGHNEQFF
TGTGCCATCAGTGAGGACGGGGGACACAATGAGCAGTTCTTC
>TRBD1|-|TRBJ2-5|TRBV29-1
CSGNRGQGTQYF
TGCAGCGGTAACAGGGGTCAGGGGACCCAGTACTTC
>-|few|TRBJ2-3|TRBV9
CASSARESDTQYF
TGTGCCAGCAGCGCCCGAGAATCAGATACGCAGTATTTT
>TRBD2|-|TRBJ2-3|TRBV12-3/TRBV12-4
CATTSGSTDTQYF
TGTGCCACAACTAGCGGGAGTACAGATACGCAGTATTTT
>-|-|TRBJ1-1|TRBV20-1
CSARDFEAFF
TGCAGTGCTAGAGATTTTGAAGCTTTCTTT
>-|-|TRBJ1-2|TRBV9
CVSSGSGYGYTF
TGTGTCAGCAGCGGTAGCGGCTATGGCTACACCTTC
>-|-|TRBJ2-5|TRBV2
CASSVLSGGGFQETQYF
TGTGCCAGCAGTGTCCTTTCGGGGGGCGGCTTTCAAGAGACCCAGTACTTC
>-|once|TRBJ2-2|TRBV5-5
CASSTGTGGELFF
TGTGCCAGCAGCACAGGGACTGGCGGGGAGCTGTTTTTT
>-|few|TRBJ1-1|TRBV7-9
CASSFGLAGPMNTEAFF
TGTGCCAGCAGCTTCGGGTTAGCGGGCCCCATGAACACTGAAGCTTTCTTT
>-|-|TRBJ2-1|TRBV19
CASSMQARSSYNEQFF
TGTGCCAGTAGTATGCAGGCGAGGAGCTCCTACAATGAGCAGTTCTTC
>-|-|TRBJ2-1|TRBV12-3/TRBV12-4
CASTWGISYNEQFF
TGTGCCAGCACCTGGGGGATCTCCTACAATGAGCAGTTCTTC
>TRBD2|-|TRBJ2-5|TRBV12-5
CASGLVGLAAQVGWETQYF
TGTGCTAGTGGTTTGGTCGGACTAGCGGCGCAGGTCGGTTGGGAGACCCAGTACTTC
>-|-|TRBJ1-2|TRBV4-2
CASSRIGGGATYGYTF
TGTGCCAGCAGCCGAATTGGGGGGGGCGCAACCTATGGCTACACCTTC
>-|few|TRBJ2-5|TRBV27
CASWGSAVEQYF
TGTGCCAGCTGGGGTAGCGCTGTAGAGCAGTACTTC
>-|many|TRBJ2-7|TRBV5-1
CASSLDGSYEQYF
TGTGCCAGCAGTTTAGACGGGAGTTACGAGCAGTACTTC
>-|-|TRBJ2-3|TRBV12-3/TRBV12-4
CASGRGIFTDTQYF
TGTGCCAGCGGAAGGGGGATATTCACAGATACGCAGTATTTC
>TRBD2|once|TRBJ2-1|TRBV27
CASRPGTTNEQFF
TGTGCCAGCCGACCTGGGACTACCAATGAGCAGTTCTTC
>-|-|TRBJ2-1|TRBV2
CASSEGYNEQFF
TGTGCCAGCAGCGAGGGGTACAATGAGCAGTTCTTC
>-|-|TRBJ2-1|TRBV29-1
CSVVPWGIDEQFF
TGCAGCGTTGTTCCCTGGGGGATTGATGAGCAGTTCTTC
>TRBD2|-|TRBJ2-1|TRBV4-1
CASSHAGTSGYNEQFF
TGCGCCAGCAGCCACGCCGGGACTAGCGGTTACAATGAGCAGTTCTTC
>TRBD1|-|TRBJ2-6|TRBV9
CASSDAGTGGLGGANVLTF
TGTGCCAGCAGCGACGCTGGGACAGGGGGTCTTGGAGGGGCCAACGTCCTGACTTTC
>TRBD2|-|TRBJ2-7|TRBV20-1
CSAGVSGRYEQYF
TGCAGTGCTGGGGTTAGCGGGAGGTACGAGCAGTACTTC
>TRBD1|-|TRBJ2-2|TRBV28
CASSSFDRATGELFF
TGTGCCAGCAGTTCCTTTGACAGGGCAACCGGGGAGCTGTTTTTT
>TRBD1|-|TRBJ2-7|TRBV5-6
CASSRPGTGSYEQYF
TGTGCCAGCAGTAGGCCCGGGACAGGGAGCTACGAGCAGTACTTC
>TRBD1|-|TRBJ2-3|TRBV20-1
CSALQGATDTQYF
TGCAGTGCTTTACAGGGGGCGACAGATACGCAGTATTTT
>-|-|TRBJ1-1|TRBV12-5
CASGLPGGNHTEAFF
TGTGCTAGTGGTTTGCCGGGGGGCAATCACACTGAAGCTTTCTTT
>TRBD2|-|TRBJ2-1|TRBV13
CASSLLAGDLRYNEQFF
TGTGCCAGCAGCCTTCTAGCGGGAGACCTCAGATACAATGAGCAGTTCTTC
>TRBD1|-|TRBJ2-3|TRBV15
CATSRGAGTGGELAQYF
TGTGCCACCAGCAGGGGCGCCGGGACAGGGGGCGAATTGGCGCAGTATTTT
>-|-|TRBJ2-1|TRBV12-3/TRBV12-4
CASIKTVEADNRQFF
TGTGCCAGCATCAAAACCGTTGAGGCGGATAACCGGCAGTTCTTC
>-|-|TRBJ1-2|TRBV28
CASRSGGGYGYTF
TGTGCCAGCAGGTCCGGGGGCGGGTATGGCTACACCTTC
>TRBD2|-|TRBJ2-1|TRBV29-1
CSVGPRALAGYNEQFF
TGCAGCGTTGGCCCTCGAGCTCTAGCGGGGTACAATGAGCAGTTCTTC
>-|-|TRBJ1-1|TRBV28
CASTSRWDTEAFF
TGTGCCAGCACCTCCCGTTGGGACACTGAAGCTTTCTTT
>-|few|TRBJ1-4|TRBV28
CASSRTVNEKLFF
TGTGCCAGCAGTCGGACGGTTAATGAAAAACTGTTTTTT
>-|-|TRBJ2-7|TRBV12-3/TRBV12-4
CASSSPSEDPREQYF
TGTGCCAGCAGTTCCCCTAGCGAGGATCCTCGCGAGCAGTACTTC
>TRBD1|-|TRBJ1-2|TRBV28
CASRPDRAGGYTF
TGTGCCAGCAGGCCAGACAGGGCGGGTGGCTACACCTTC
>-|few|TRBJ2-7|TRBV7-3
CASSLGPEGEQYF
TGTGCCAGCAGCTTAGGGCCGGAGGGCGAGCAGTACTTC
>-|-|TRBJ2-7|TRBV27
CASRVTGGEFYEQYF
TGTGCCAGCAGAGTAACAGGAGGGGAATTCTACGAGCAGTACTTC
>-|few|TRBJ2-5|TRBV7-8
CASSRTSVETQYF
TGTGCCAGCAGCCGGACGTCCGTTGAGACCCAGTACTTC
>TRBD1|-|TRBJ2-7|TRBV27
CASSTGGLGQYF
TGTGCCAGCAGCACAGGGGGCCTTGGGCAGTACTTC
>-|-|TRBJ1-5|TRBV5-5
CASSQGHVANQPQHF
TGTGCCAGCAGCCAGGGACACGTAGCAAATCAGCCCCAGCATTTT
>TRBD1|-|TRBJ2-2|TRBV10-2
CASRGGQGADTGELFF
TGCGCCAGCAGAGGAGGACAGGGGGCAGACACCGGGGAGCTGTTTTTT
>-|few|TRBJ1-5|TRBV15
CATSRDERGEQPQHF
TGTGCCACCAGCAGAGATGAGAGGGGAGAGCAGCCCCAGCATTTT
>-|few|TRBJ2-5|TRBV9
CASSVGGGQQETQYF
TGTGCCAGCAGCGTAGGGGGTGGACAGCAAGAGACCCAGTACTTC
>TRBD1|few|TRBJ2-1|TRBV9
CASSVADRGGDEQFF
TGTGCCAGCAGCGTGGCCGACAGGGGAGGCGATGAGCAGTTCTTC
>-|-|TRBJ1-2|TRBV10-3
CAIWDHGYGYTF
TGTGCCATCTGGGACCACGGATATGGCTACACCTTC
>-|few|TRBJ1-2|TRBV12-3/TRBV12-4
CASRWGDNYGYTF
TGTGCCAGCAGGTGGGGGGATAACTATGGCTACACCTTC
>-|-|TRBJ2-2|TRBV24-1
CATSDPRGNTGELFF
TGTGCCACCAGTGATCCCAGGGGGAACACCGGGGAGCTGTTTTTT
>TRBD1|-|TRBJ2-1|TRBV5-5
CASSSTSTGGAPNEQFF
TGTGCCAGCAGCTCAACCTCCACAGGGGGCGCGCCCAATGAGCAGTTCTTC